This T cell receptor beta chain appears in the sequencing data of a study of cytomegalovirus exposure and HLA in healthy donors (dated by TCRdb to about 2017). Background for the entire study: In an earlier analysis of roughly 500 of the donors, around 290 Gb of sequence data and 95 million to 130 million unique TCR beta sequences from approximately 180 million T cells were reported. In an earlier analysis of 500 to 650 of the donors, high-throughput TCR beta sequencing was used to judge whether each TCR beta V gene segment behaved as functional or pseudogenic. Using immunosequencing, the study profiled T cell repertoires from approximately 700 subjects and related those repertoires to cytomegalovirus serostatus. Genome-wide SNP genotypes for about 60% of the 666 donors were used in a later genetic analysis, which treated that subset as a discovery cohort. A later analysis re-analyzed previously published TCR beta repertoires from 600 to 850 donors and added high-resolution HLA genotyping to study TCR occurrence patterns. Around 300 gigabases of sequencing data and 70 million to 100 million unique TCR sequences were included in an early release covering around 600 HLA-typed donors. Besides the first cohort of 666 subjects, a separate validation cohort made up of over 100 different subjects was used. Rather than drawing on any new phenotypic data, the later analysis identified candidate immune exposures from TCR beta sequences and the way those sequences occurred across donors. The genetic ancestry cluster associated with self-reported Caucasian donors included 81% of the 300 to 400 genotyped donors. All discovery cohort repertoires had been generated using a single sequencing platform. High-throughput TCR immunosequencing, statistical association of individual TCRs with disease status, and machine learning were combined to predict cytomegalovirus infection status. Donor age, sex, ethnicity and CMV serostatus were compiled together with the repertoire data. Because of strong linkage in the cohort, five DR-DQ haplotypes were treated as single units for association and clustering. Typing coverage differed by locus: A, B, C, DRB1 and DQB1 were typed in about 620-640 donors, DQA1 in about 510, DPA1 in approximately 600, and DPB1 in 450 to 490. The aim of the study was to test whether cataloging public T cell receptors could identify signatures of past pathogen exposure. On average, about 240,000 unique TCR beta nucleotide sequences were sequenced per donor among some 430 genotyped donors of the cohort, with 15% to 20% of those sequences being non-productive. HLA typing included class I and class II loci at four-digit resolution.

The cohort was made up of around 720 healthy bone marrow donors. At the time of sampling, all cohort members were nominally healthy, though unrecorded immune exposures were likely present. The donor tested CMV seropositive and was one of the 289 seropositive cohort members. Every donor gave a peripheral blood sample, and the peripheral blood mononuclear cells from that sample were used for TCR beta sequencing. Genomic DNA extraction from the blood cell samples was performed with the Qiagen DNeasy Blood Extraction Kit. Per the germline V gene (reference sequence), SGHNT is the CDR1 and YYREEE is the CDR2. Trimming removed 6 bases from V and 4 bases from J, leaving 13 bases between the germline ends. The CDR3 starts with the cysteine, ends with the phenylalanine, and has 13 residues. This entry keeps only the CDR3 DNA: 39 bases, framed from base 1. Points the paper makes about the study in general: In this cohort, only TCR beta chains were sequenced, and detectable features were limited by the absence of alpha or paired-chain data. HLA typing was unavailable for some donors at each locus, so association tests used only the typed subset. Correlated functional status among segregating V segments might reflect linkage disequilibrium, but an unknown experimental factor could not be ruled out. Compared with equally common non-associated chains, HLA-associated TCR beta chains in a later analysis were more clonally expanded and had lower generation probabilities. The sequencing pipeline was judged likely to have produced a cluster of highly shared sequence variants as a technical artifact. Roughly uniform sequencing depth across donors was assumed in presence/absence analyses, although this assumption may not hold. In vitro tests confirmed that a few of the cytomegalovirus-associated TCR beta chains recognize cytomegalovirus antigens. Cytomegalovirus status was reported to be diagnosed by the classifier with high specificity and sensitivity in both the original and validation cohorts. A later analysis found that TCR association rates varied across HLA loci, with DRB1 alleles showing the most associated TCRs and HLA-C alleles the fewest. The study gave a list of 150 to 200 TCR beta chains associated with cytomegalovirus. The only immune exposure information available for the cohort was CMV serostatus. The earlier analysis of about 600 of the donors excluded fewer than 20 rarely observed V segments, including chromosome 9 orphons, because counts were too low. A later genetic analysis reported fewer N-insertions in productive TCRs among donors in an Asian-associated ancestry cluster than the roughly 640-donor mean. According to a later analysis, most CMV-associated TCR beta chains appeared to be HLA-restricted, and the HLA associations seemed to be driven largely by CMV exposure. Broadly in line with IMGT annotations, most TCR beta V segments showed up in productive rearrangements about 87% or about 30% of the time in an earlier analysis of under 700 of the donors. According to the authors, the approach could potentially be generalized to other disease states and immunological phenotypes. A further reported finding was that TCR beta sequences accurately predicted the HLA-A and HLA-B alleles for most subjects in the first cohort. In a later analysis, several top co-occurrence clusters were reported to appear linked to parvovirus B19, influenza, CMV and Epstein-Barr virus. While some public TCRs were present in many individuals, most TCR sequences turned up only very rarely across donors. When HLA alleles, especially DR and DQ, strongly co-occurred, attributing TCR associations to individual alleles was difficult. Because the 87-base-pair reads could not distinguish some IMGT-functional V segments, including TRBV6-2 and TRBV6-3, those segments were excluded. Specific HLA alleles were associated with over 15,000 TCR beta sequences at a false discovery rate of 0.05 in a later analysis. In a later genetic analysis, a missense DCLRE1C variant was associated with V-gene and J-gene trimming of TCR beta chains, and the association was replicated in an independent cohort.

Libraries were prepared through the immunoSEQ multiplex PCR assay. A mixture of 60 forward primers for TCR Vbeta segments and 13 reverse primers for TCR Jbeta segments was used in the multiplex PCR. A multiplex PCR assay on genomic DNA amplified the CDR3 region of rearranged TCR beta genes. The Illumina HiSeq System was used to sequence the amplified TCR beta libraries as 87-base-pair reads. Turning to the authors' computational methods: Across the 670 or so repertoires, a later analysis counted approximately 83 million unique TCR beta chains, around 10 million of which were shared by at least two donors. To remove PCR and sequencing errors, raw reads were error-corrected and collapsed into unique sequences using a nearest-neighbor algorithm that merged closely related sequences. V, D and J gene segments were assigned by aligning CDR3 sequences to IMGT reference sequences. Each retained sequence needed at least a six-nucleotide match to both a V gene segment and a J gene segment. A rearrangement was called productive if the CDR3 had no stop codons and remained in frame with V and J, and every other rearrangement was called non-productive. CDR3 was defined according to IMGT convention as the region running from the second conserved V-encoded cysteine to the conserved J-encoded phenylalanine. The earlier analysis of about 560 of the donors excluded any sequence lacking an unambiguous match to a single V gene segment. In an earlier analysis of approximately 560 of the donors, a V segment was called functional when productive rearrangements were above 56.7%, and segregating when the standard deviation between donors exceeded 5%. A statistical classification framework was built for diagnosing cytomegalovirus status from the catalog of TCR beta chain sequences. In a later analysis, V and J genes were assigned by comparing TCR nucleotide sequences against IMGT/GENE-DB human TR gene sequences. The TCRdist pipeline was used in a later analysis to assign CDR3 sequences and most-parsimonious VDJ recombination scenarios. In a later analysis, each TCR beta chain was defined by its CDR3 amino acid sequence together with its V-gene family, and reads without a unique V-gene family were excluded. As a way to deal with suspected cross-contamination and a sequencing artifact, a later analysis dropped over 550 nucleotide sequences that were highly shared and had low generation probability. For each public chain, a later analysis derived a clonal expansion index from normalized ranks of inferred template counts within each repertoire. A later analysis computed generation probabilities with a VDJ recombination model fitted to out-of-frame rearrangements, and checked the results against IGoR. A later analysis scored TCR-TCR, TCR-HLA and TCR-CMV co-occurrence with hypergeometric tests, applying a repertoire-size bias correction to TCR pairs. To estimate false discovery rates, a later analysis permuted the HLA or CMV assignments 20 times. In a later analysis, co-occurring TCRs were grouped with DBSCAN, and TCRdist sequence similarity was added when clustering was performed within HLA-allele-positive subsets. Repertoires with fewer than 30,000 or more than 120,000 public chains, plus five repertoires with anomalous nucleotide sharing, were excluded from co-occurrence clustering. The clones in this table, taken by TCRdb from immuneACCESS, are in-frame only. Not every clone is retained; where verified, under half of the shortfall comes from an unresolved V gene, and the cause of the rest is unknown. The V and J calls and clone size were taken over from that table, and D and trimming were inferred from the DNA. The sample table holds 100,000 to 150,000 clones, of which roughly four fifths were seen once. The ten biggest clones cover approximately 6% of the sample.

On this clone: This clone's antigen is unknown. There are no base qualities to consult, and no much larger clone falls within one base.

This TCR came from a woman in her forties in good health and CMV-seropositive. The sample taken for sequencing was PBMCs. The receptor chain draws on TRBV5-4 and TRBJ1-2; the D segment could be TRBD1, given 6 matching bases. The encoded CDR3 is CASIPQGSYGYTF. The nucleotide sequence reads TGTGCCAGCATCCCACAGGGTAGCTATGGCTACACCTTC.